What follows are 23 T cell receptor beta chains derived from one specimen sequenced in a study of CXCR3-negative and CXCR3-positive naive CD8 T cells. UMI-labeled 5' RACE TRB cDNA libraries were prepared from the cells. After re-calling the 5' RACE reads, TCRdb lists one entry per CDR3 protein, DNA absent. The sample totals 90,000 to 100,000 distinct CDR3 sequences. Sequenced input: naive CXCR3- CD8+ T cells from blood. Subset: CD45RO-CCR7+CD27+CD95- naive CD8+ T cells lacking CXCR3 (TNR3-). Receptor source: a human donor in good health. Some clones in this sample may be carry-over from other donors' samples.

The chain couples TRBV7-7 to TRBJ2-5; the D gene TCRdb calls, TRBD2, cannot be checked with no DNA. CDR3 length equals 15 residues. Germline CDR1 reads SSHAT; CDR2 reads FNYEAQ (reference sequence). CDR3: CASSFGTSGIETQYF.

The V gene is TRBV7-8, the J gene TRBJ2-1; TCRdb proposes TRBD2, but this gene call is untestable without DNA. The CDR3 totals 17 residues. Germline loops: CDR1 SGHVS, CDR2 FQNEAQ. CDR3 sequence reads: CASSGPGLAGEWNEQFF.

The chain links TRBV29-1 to TRBJ2-5. This CDR3 contains 13 residues. CDR1 SQVTM and CDR2 ANQGSEA come from the germline V gene. The CDR3 sequence is CSVESHLGETQYF.

The chain is built from TRBV6-4 and TRBJ2-1; the TCRdb D gene call, TRBD2, has no DNA to confirm it. Germline CDR1 reads MRHNA; CDR2 reads SNTAGT. CDR3 length: 15 amino acids. CDR3 region: CASRTDYVGENEQFF.

This chain connects TRBV20-1 to TRBJ2-7; TCRdb proposes TRBD1, but this gene call is untestable without DNA. In germline, CDR1 is DFQATT, CDR2 SNEGSKA (reference sequence). This CDR3 has 12 amino acids. CDR3 sequence reads: CSARDQGYEQYF.

This chain connects TRBV5-6 to TRBJ2-7; the D call from TCRdb, TRBD1, cannot be confirmed without DNA. The CDR3 runs to 15 residues. Germline V CDR1 and CDR2: SGHDT, YYEEEE. The CDR3: CASSFTGGMIYEQYF.

V gene TRBV29-1 combines with J gene TRBJ2-4; TCRdb's D call, TRBD1, is unchecked because there is no DNA. The CDR3 consists of 14 residues. The germline V gene has CDR1 SQVTM and CDR2 ANQGSEA. The CDR3 sequence is CSVVGAGAKNIQYF.

The chain recombines TRBV7-9 with TRBJ2-7. The germline CDR1 and CDR2 sequences are SEHNR and FQNEAQ (reference sequence). The length of the CDR3 is 14 residues. This CDR3 is CASSLVSFYYEQYF.

The CDR3 sequence: CASSAPDRGSYEQYF. The rearrangement uses TRBV5-1 and TRBJ2-7; TCRdb gives TRBD1 as the D gene, but with no DNA this cannot be confirmed. The germline V gene has CDR1 SGHRS and CDR2 YFSETQ. This CDR3 has 15 amino acids. Combining the CDR3 with reference TRBV5-1 and TRBJ2-7 gives the whole variable domain KAGVTQTPRYLIKTRGQQVTLSCSPISGHRSVSWYQQTPGQGLQFLFEYFSETQRNKGNFPGRFSGRQFSNSRSEMNVSTLELGDSALYLCASSAPDRGSYEQYFGPGTRLTVT.

The chain uses TRBV4-3 and TRBJ1-1; the TCRdb D gene call, TRBD1, has no DNA to confirm it. The CDR3 is 15 amino acids. The germline gives CDR1 LGHNA, CDR2 YSLEER. The CDR3 loop is CASSQPGTGKNEAFF.

The rearrangement uses TRBV9 and TRBJ2-7; there is no DNA to check the TCRdb D call of TRBD1. The CDR3 runs 14 residues. Germline V gives CDR1 SGDLS, CDR2 YYNGEE. This chain's CDR3 is CASSPRTGGDEQYF. Full variable domain (missing parts from reference TRBV9 and TRBJ2-7): DSGVTQTPKHLITATGQRVTLRCSPRSGDLSVYWYQQSLDQGLQFLIQYYNGEERAKGNILERFSAQQFPDLHSELNLSSLELGDSALYFCASSPRTGGDEQYFGPGTRLTVT.

V is TRBV7-9 and J is TRBJ2-7; TCRdb outputs TRBD2, but without DNA this stays unchecked. Germline V lookup: CDR1 SEHNR, CDR2 FQNEAQ (reference sequence). The CDR3 spans 16 residues. CDR3: CASSSGTSGALYEQYF. The full variable domain, its missing parts supplied by reference TRBV7-9 and TRBJ2-7, is DTGVSQNPRHKITKRGQNVTFRCDPISEHNRLYWYRQTLGQGPEFLTYFQNEAQLEKSRLLSDRFSAERPKGSFSTLEIQRTEQGDSAMYLCASSSGTSGALYEQYFGPGTRLTVT.

The chain employs TRBV4-3 and TRBJ2-3; the TRBD2 assignment by TCRdb is unverifiable without DNA. Germline-derived CDR1 and CDR2 are LGHNA and YSLEER. CDR3 size: 16 residues. The CDR3 is CASSQGGGGASDTQYF.

The chain carries TRBV19 and TRBJ1-1; the D call from TCRdb, TRBD1, cannot be confirmed without DNA. The germline gives CDR1 LNHDA, CDR2 SQIVND (reference sequence). The CDR3 sequence is 16 residues long. CDR3: CASSPLGGGSNTEAFF.

The V and J genes are TRBV4-3 and TRBJ2-3; the TRBD1 assignment by TCRdb is unverifiable without DNA. Germline values: CDR1 LGHNA, CDR2 YSLEER. This CDR3 is 16 amino acids long. This CDR3 is CASSQDRGPSGDTQYF.

This sequence joins TRBV11-2 and TRBJ1-1; TCRdb's assignment of TRBD1 cannot be checked, as there is no DNA. Germline V gene sequence: CDR1 SGHAT, CDR2 FQNNGV. The CDR3 has 15 amino acids. CDR3 sequence: CASSLVVEGYTEAFF.

The chain is built from TRBV4-3 and TRBJ2-7; TCRdb's D gene call, TRBD2, goes unchecked for lack of DNA. CDR3 length: 15 amino acids. From germline, CDR1 is LGHNA and CDR2 YSLEER. CDR3: CASSQDRTLVYEQYF.

The rearrangement joins TRBV6-6 to TRBJ2-3; there is no DNA to check the TCRdb D call of TRBD2. The CDR3 covers 16 residues. Looked up from germline, CDR1 is MNHNY and CDR2 is SVGAGI (reference sequence). CDR3 sequence reads: CASSSVAGAMGYTQYF.

The rearrangement joins TRBV13 to TRBJ2-3. The CDR3 is 12 amino acids. Germline V CDR1 and CDR2: PRHDT, FYEKMQ (reference sequence). CDR3 region: CASSLRWDTQYF. Combining the CDR3 with reference TRBV13 and TRBJ2-3 gives the whole variable domain AAGVIQSPRHLIKEKRETATLKCYPIPRHDTVYWYQQGPGQDPQFLISFYEKMQSDKGSIPDRFSAQQFSDYHSELNMSSLELGDSALYFCASSLRWDTQYFGPGTRLTVL.

The chain combines TRBV29-1 with TRBJ2-7. The CDR3 has 12 residues. Germline V gene sequence: CDR1 SQVTM, CDR2 ANQGSEA. The CDR3 loop reads CSVEGISYEQYF.

The genes are TRBV29-1 and TRBJ2-7; TCRdb reports TRBD2, a call that lacks DNA to check it against. Germline-derived CDR1 and CDR2 are SQVTM and ANQGSEA. The CDR3 runs 16 residues. The CDR3 reads CSASGTSGRSFYEQYF.

This chain connects TRBV27 to TRBJ2-1; TCRdb lists TRBD1, though no DNA is available to test this call. Germline assignment: CDR1 MNHEY and CDR2 SMNVEV (reference sequence). The CDR3 runs to 14 residues. The CDR3 reads CASLGPGAGDEQYF.

This chain links TRBV12-3 or TRBV12-4 with TRBJ2-1; lacking DNA, the TRBD2 call made by TCRdb goes unchecked. This CDR3 is 20 amino acids long. The CDR3 reads CASSPHGTSGGASTYNEQFF.